The source of this T cell receptor (beta chain) is a study of preoperative IRX-2 immunotherapy in early breast cancer. This table comes from immunoSEQ multiplex PCR, and its TCRdb copy is limited to in-frame clones, with some not included. The sample shows more than 25,000 clones, more than 80% of them seen only once. The V and J ends lost 2 bases and 1 base, in that order; junction bases with no gene match: 4. The CDR3 contains 15 residues. Germline loops: CDR1 MDHEN, CDR2 SYDVKM. Specified treatment: preoperative locoregional IRX-2 cytokine immunotherapy. This phase Ib study tested locoregional IRX-2 cytokine immunotherapy given before surgery.

This TCR was sampled from a human donor with breast cancer. The sequences come from lymph node tissue, collected after IRX-2 immunotherapy. This chain uses TRBV28 with TRBJ1-1; 7 bases align to TRBD1. DNA of the CDR3: TGTGCCAGCAGTTTAGCCGCAGGGGGGAACACTGAAGCTTTCTTT. Amino acid sequence: CASSLAAGGNTEAFF.